This T cell receptor (beta chain) was retrieved from a study of tumor-infiltrating lymphocytes in primary liver carcinoma (dated by TCRdb to about 2017). Study-wide context: The five patients, three men and two women aged 30 to 69 years, had hepatocellular carcinoma (four) or combined HCC and intrahepatic cholangiocarcinoma (one). The five patients had tumors of stage T1-T3 N0M0, with maximum diameters ranging from 4.2 to 10 cm. Samples yielded roughly 3.5 to 7.5 million productive TCRbeta reads; read depth did not differ significantly between tissue types. TCRbeta repertoire sequencing, expression microarrays and whole-exome sequencing were combined in the study across five regions of each liver tumor, with adjacent normal tissue and blood also included. TCRbeta repertoire sequencing covered about 35 specimens from 5 patients: some 25 tumor regions, 5 adjacent noncancerous liver tissues and 5 peripheral blood samples. Repertoires from technical replicates were highly reproducible, with mean shared-clone rates around 0.87 and correlation coefficients above 0.95. The 20 to 30 tumor region samples were profiled with Agilent mRNA microarrays so that TCRbeta repertoire diversity could be related to the local molecular phenotype.

What the authors observed across the whole study: Consistent with antigen-driven expansion, pairs of tumor regions showed higher repertoire overlap (mean around 35%) than either tumor-adjacent pairs (approximately 17%) or tumor-blood pairs (approximately 14%). The top 250 clones made up a significantly larger repertoire fraction in tumors than in blood (p = 0.039). Since the samples were bulk and unsorted, there was no way to compare CD4+ and CD8+ T cell repertoires. Only 4 or 5 patients were included in the study, and the authors note that the findings should be validated in a larger study. Only about 8-24% of top clones were present in all five regions of a tumor, suggesting spatial heterogeneity of tumor-infiltrating T cells. Because only the TCR beta chain was sequenced and unpaired alpha chains were not captured, true repertoire diversity is likely underestimated.

Without any cell sorting, total RNA and DNA were extracted together from around 20-30 mg of bulk tissue using the AllPrep DNA/RNA mini kit. Between November 2015 and March 2016, 4 or 5 patients in China with histopathologically diagnosed primary liver carcinoma had their tumors surgically resected. At the time of sampling, the patients had chronic HBV infection and had not received any treatment. Five spatially separated regions were sampled per tumor: superior, inferior, left-lateral and right-lateral poles, plus the tumor centre. More than 75% viable tumor cells were found by histology in every tumor sample. Fresh tumor and adjacent tissue pieces were bisected; one half was stored in RNAlater at -80°C, the other sent for histology. Starting from 450 to 500 ng total RNA, TCRbeta-specific cDNA was produced by reverse transcription with a constant-region primer and ProtoScript II reverse transcriptase. The TCRbeta libraries were prepared through three rounds of nested multiplex PCR following a slightly modified ARM-PCR procedure. Sample barcodes and Illumina adapters were added in a final 25-cycle PCR using Deep VentR polymerase. Before sequencing, amplicons of 200-500 bp were purified from gel using a QIAquick gel extraction kit. TCRbeta amplicons were sequenced on an Illumina HiSeq 2500 with 250-bp paired-end reads. The study's own analysis went as follows. Reads were quality-trimmed with Trimmomatic v0.33, and paired reads were merged with FLASH v1.2.11 to recover full CDR3 sequences. MiGEC v1.2.1b assigned V, D and J germline segments to the rearranged TCRbeta sequences. Clonotype statistics and Shannon-Wiener diversity indices were calculated with VDJtools v1.0.0. Except for diversity analysis, only the 250 most abundant clonotypes of each sample were used in subsequent analyses to reduce sampling bias. The public reads were reprocessed in TCRdb via fastp at Q25 and MiXCR, keeping in-frame beta chains. Rows are combined by CDR3 protein, so each entry shows the most common genes and DNA. The V and J calls reflect TCRdb's pipeline rather than the authors' work. The table for this sample lists fewer than 150,000 distinct CDR3 sequences; 60% to 70% of them were counted only once. The ten biggest clones cover about a tenth of the sample.

Remarks on this clonotype: Its antigen target is currently unknown. Base-call qualities are not available, and no considerably larger clone is one nucleotide away.

Sequencing was carried out using liver tumor tissue from sampling region 1. The cell subset or site label for this specimen denotes: tumor region T1, superior pole. The sequence was collected from a woman aged 60-75 years with primary liver carcinoma and hepatitis B virus infection.

The nucleotide sequence reads TGTGCCAGCAGCTTAGAGGGGTTTAATTCACCCCTCCACTTT. This encodes CASSLEGFNSPLHF. The chain was built from TRBV11-2 and TRBJ1-6; confidence is insufficient to name the D gene. The V end loses 0 bases and the J end loses 6 bases, and a stretch of 6 bases separates them. The cysteine opens and the phenylalanine closes a CDR3 of 14 amino acids. Left in the record is the CDR3 DNA by itself, 42 bases read in frame from the first base. CDR1 and CDR2 (SGHAT, FQNNGV) derive from the germline V gene.